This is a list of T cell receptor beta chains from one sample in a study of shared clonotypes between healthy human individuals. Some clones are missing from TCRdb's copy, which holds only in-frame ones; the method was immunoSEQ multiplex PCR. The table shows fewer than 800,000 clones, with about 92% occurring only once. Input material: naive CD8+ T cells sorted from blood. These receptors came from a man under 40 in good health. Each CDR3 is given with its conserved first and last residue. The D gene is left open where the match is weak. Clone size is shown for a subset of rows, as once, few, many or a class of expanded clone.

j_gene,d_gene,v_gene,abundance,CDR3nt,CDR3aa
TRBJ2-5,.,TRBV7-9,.,TGTGCCAGCAGGGTATCGGCCGAGGAGACCCAGTACTTC,CASRVSAEETQYF
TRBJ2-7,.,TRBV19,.,TGTGCCAGTAGTCCGGTGCCCCAGACAGAGGTAACGTCTATCTACGAGCAGTACTTC,CASSPVPQTEVTSIYEQYF
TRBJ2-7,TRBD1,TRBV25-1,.,TGTGCCAGCAGTGATATGGGCAGGGGGTTTGAGCAGTACTTC,CASSDMGRGFEQYF
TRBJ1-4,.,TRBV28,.,TGTGCCACCGGGCCCCGTGTGGCCGGTGAAAAACTGTTTTTT,CATGPRVAGEKLFF
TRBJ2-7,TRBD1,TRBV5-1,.,TGCGCCAGCAGCCCAGTTCAGGGACAGGGATACGAGCAGTACTTC,CASSPVQGQGYEQYF
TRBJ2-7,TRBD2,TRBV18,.,TGTGCCAGCTCACGCTCGACGCGGGAGAGGGACGAGCAGTACTTC,CASSRSTRERDEQYF
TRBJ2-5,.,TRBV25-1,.,TGTGCCAGCAGTGAATCTGGGTCGTGGGACCAAGAGACCCAGTACTTC,CASSESGSWDQETQYF
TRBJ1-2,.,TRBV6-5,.,TGTGCCAGCAGTCCGACCGGGGGAGCCTATGGCTACACCTTC,CASSPTGGAYGYTF
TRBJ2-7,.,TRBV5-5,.,TGTGCCAGCAGCCGACTAGTTGAGGAGCAGTACTTC,CASSRLVEEQYF
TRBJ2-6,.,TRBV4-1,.,TGCGCCAGCAGTCCTAGGTTGGGGGCAAGGGCCAACGTCCTGACTTTC,CASSPRLGARANVLTF
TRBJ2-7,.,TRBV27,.,TGTGCCAGCAGTCGGCGGACCTCCTACGAGCAGTACTTC,CASSRRTSYEQYF
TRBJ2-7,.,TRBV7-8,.,TGTGCCAGCAGCTCAGGGGTGATGAGCTCCTACGAGCAGTACTTC,CASSSGVMSSYEQYF
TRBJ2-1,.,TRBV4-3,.,TGCGCCAGCAGCCAAGCCGGCGGGTTTTCTAGTGAAATGATTGGTGAGCAGTTCTTC,CASSQAGGFSSEMIGEQFF
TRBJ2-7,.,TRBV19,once,TGTGCCAGTAGTATATCTAGTGTGTACGAGCAGTACTTC,CASSISSVYEQYF
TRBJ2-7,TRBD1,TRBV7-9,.,TGTGCCAGCAGCAAGGGGGCGCTAACCCCCTACGAGCAGTACTTC,CASSKGALTPYEQYF
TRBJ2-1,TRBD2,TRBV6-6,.,TGTGCCAGCAGTTACTCGATGCCGCTAGCGGGTGAGCAGTTCTTC,CASSYSMPLAGEQFF
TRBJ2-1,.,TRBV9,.,TGTGCCAGCAGCGTAGAGGCGACGTTCCGCGACTACAATGAGCAGTTCTTC,CASSVEATFRDYNEQFF
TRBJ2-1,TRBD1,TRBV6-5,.,TGTGCCAGCAGTGCGGACAGGGTAGAGTACAATGAGCAGTTCTTC,CASSADRVEYNEQFF
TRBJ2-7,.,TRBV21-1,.,TGTGCCAGCAGCAATTGCACAGGGGGCTCCTACGAGCAGTACTTC,CASSNCTGGSYEQYF
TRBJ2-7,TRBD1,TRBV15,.,TGTGCCACCAGCAGAGATCGGAGCAGGGGGCTCGAGCAGTACTTC,CATSRDRSRGLEQYF